The 12 T cell receptor beta chains in this list originate from one sample, sequenced in a study of T cell responses to AZD1222 COVID-19 vaccine. Profiling relied on immunoSEQ multiplex PCR, and the TCRdb table lists in-frame clones only, not all of them. There are more than 100,000 clones in the sample; roughly 84% occur only once, and approximately 6.2% lies in the top ten. Sequenced here: peripheral blood, sampled on day 0 of AZD1222 vaccination. These receptors originate from an adult in good health.

This chain uses TRBV7-2 with TRBJ1-2, with 7 bases aligning to TRBD1. From germline, CDR1 is SGHTA and CDR2 FQGNSA. Trimming took 1 base from V and 8 from J; bases not matched to a gene: 4. The CDR3 spans 13 residues. The CDR3 bases are TGTGCCAGCAGCTTAGGGAAGGACAGGGGCTACACCTTC. It is translated as CASSLGKDRGYTF.

This clone was picked up one time. V gene TRBV4-2 combines with J gene TRBJ1-1, with a possible D match to TRBD1 (5 bases). CDR1 LGHNA and CDR2 YNFKEQ come from the germline V gene. The CDR3 is made up of 14 amino acids. V was trimmed by 4 bases and J by 10 bases, leaving 19 bases between them. CDR3 protein: CASSLPGEGRAAFF. CDR3 coding DNA: TGTGCCAGCAGCCTCCCCGGGGAGGGGCGGGCAGCTTTCTTT.

The rearrangement joins TRBV14 to TRBJ1-4; no clear D gene. CDR1 is SGHDN, CDR2 FVKESK, per germline. Trimming cost V 0 bases and J 11 bases, with 7 bases left between them. The CDR3 length is 12 residues. CDR3 loop: CASSQDQRKLFF. In DNA, the CDR3 is TGTGCCAGCAGCCAAGATCAGAGGAAACTGTTTTTT. Complete variable domain (other parts from reference TRBV14 and TRBJ1-4): EAGVTQFPSHSVIEKGQTVTLRCDPISGHDNLYWYRRVMGKEIKFLLHFVKESKQDESGMPNNRFLAERTGGTYSTLKVQPAELEDSGVYFCASSQDQRKLFFGSGTQLSVL.

V gene TRBV7-2 combines with J gene TRBJ2-2, with TRBD1 matching 7 bases. There are 14 residues in the CDR3. Losses at the gene ends were 6 bases for V and 8 bases for J; bases not matched to a gene: 9. CDR1 and CDR2 from the germline V gene are SGHTA and FQGNSA. DNA for the CDR3: TGTGCCAGCAGAAACAAGGGGGCGCAGGGGGAGCTGTTTTTT. This codes for CASRNKGAQGELFF.

The genes are TRBV7-2 and TRBJ1-5; weak D call: TRBD1 (6 bases). This CDR3 region has 13 residues. Germline V gene lookup returns CDR1 SGHTA and CDR2 FQGNSA. Trimming cost V 2 bases and J 7 bases, with 9 bases left between them. In DNA form, the CDR3 reads TGTGCCAGCAGCTTAACAGGGTTGCAGCCCCAGCATTTT. Its translation: CASSLTGLQPQHF.

This sequence joins TRBV7-2 and TRBJ2-2, with unresolved D. V lost 1 base and J lost 0, with 9 bases in between. CDR1 and CDR2 (germline): SGHTA, FQGNSA. This CDR3 contains 16 residues. The CDR3 sequence: CASSLGRQSNTGELFF. The DNA of the CDR3 is TGTGCCAGCAGCTTAGGACGCCAGTCGAACACCGGGGAGCTGTTTTTT.

The rearrangement links TRBV6-7 to TRBJ1-3; no definite D call. TRBV6-7 has ORF status, its function being uncertain. V lost 8 bases and J 3 bases, leaving 17 bases between the germline ends. The CDR3 length is 15 residues. The CDR3, as DNA: TGTGCCAGCTGTGGTGCGAAACAGATTGGAAACACCATATATTTT. Translation: CASCGAKQIGNTIYF.

This chain uses TRBV24-1 with TRBJ2-1, with 7 positions matching TRBD2. CDR1 is KGHDR and CDR2 is SFDVKD in the germline V gene. The length of the CDR3 is 14 residues. The J segment lost 7 bases and the V segment lost 1 base, leaving 3 bases of the junction unmatched. The CDR3 loop is CATSDLGRVNEQFF. CDR3 nucleotide sequence: TGTGCCACCAGTGATTTAGGGAGGGTAAATGAGCAGTTCTTC.

The J gene is TRBJ2-7, the V gene TRBV6-5; 9 nucleotides match TRBD1. V lost 2 bases and J lost 5; bases outside the gene matches: 10. Germline-derived CDR1 and CDR2 are MNHEY and SVGAGI. The CDR3 extends over 16 amino acids. This chain's CDR3 is CASSYTPGQGGHEQYF. The DNA for the CDR3 is TGTGCCAGCAGTTACACCCCGGGACAGGGAGGCCACGAGCAGTACTTC.

A remark on this clone: In the same sample, other DNA sequences code for this CDR3. The V gene is TRBV5-1, the J gene TRBJ2-1; D remains ambiguous. The germline CDR1 and CDR2 sequences are SGHRS and YFSETQ. This CDR3 is built from 14 residues. V lost 0 bases to trimming and J lost 1 base, with 5 bases between them. The CDR3 bases are TGCGCCAGCAGCTTGGGTGGGTCCTACAATGAGCAGTTCTTC. Protein: CASSLGGSYNEQFF.

V usage is TRBV4-2 and J usage is TRBJ1-1; maybe TRBD1 (5 bases). The germline V and J ends were trimmed by 1 base and 1 base, with 13 bases remaining between them. Per the germline V gene, CDR1 is LGHNA and CDR2 is YNFKEQ. The CDR3 totals 16 residues. CDR3 sequence: CASSQVPGQGNTEAFF. CDR3 bases: TGTGCCAGCAGCCAAGTCCCCGGCCAGGGGAACACTGAAGCTTTCTTT.

CDR3 protein: CASSQDRDNYEQYF. The DNA for the CDR3 is TGTGCCAGCAGCCAAGACCGGGACAACTACGAGCAGTACTTC. The chain is built from TRBV11-3 and TRBJ2-7; D perhaps matches TRBD1 (6 bases). The V end was cut by 5 bases, the J end by 3 bases, with 14 bases between. Germline lookup yields CDR1 SGHNT and CDR2 YENEEA. The CDR3 runs to 14 residues. The full variable domain, rest sourced from reference TRBV11-3 and TRBJ2-7, is EAGVVQSPRYKIIEKKQPVAFWCNPISGHNTLYWYLQNLGQGPELLIRYENEEAVDDSQLPKDRFSAERLKGVDSTLKIQPAELGDSAVYLCASSQDRDNYEQYFGPGTRLTVT.